The 9 T cell receptor beta chains given below trace back to one sample, sequenced in a study of T-cell reconstitution after alpha-beta-depleted transplantation in children. During its preparation, the TCRbeta library received unique molecular identifiers. Each CDR3 protein gets one entry after TCRdb re-called the PCR reads with MiXCR. The table shows roughly 150,000 distinct CDR3 sequences, with over 8.5% occurring only once. The sample in question was PBMCs, obtained before TCRalphabeta/CD19-depleted stem cell transplant. These receptors came from a boy between 2 and 10 years old with acute myeloid leukemia, due to receive a stem cell transplant.

This clonotype was counted many times. This chain uses TRBV5-1 with TRBJ1-6, with D uncertain. Germline CDR1 and CDR2: SGHRS and YFSETQ. Trimming stripped 1 base from V and 10 bases from J, with 12 bases between. The length of the CDR3 is 14 residues. CDR3 residues: CASSLMSGRSPLHF. CDR3 DNA: TGCGCCAGCAGCTTGATGTCGGGGAGGTCACCCCTCCACTTT.

Ten or more counts support this clonotype. The genes are TRBV14 and TRBJ2-7; a possible D gene is TRBD2 (6 bases). Germline CDR1 and CDR2: SGHDN and FVKESK. The V gene lost 1 base and the J gene lost 1 base, with 11 bases spanning the gap. CDR3 size: 15 residues. The chain's CDR3 is CASSQGLRGSYEQYF. CDR3 DNA sequence: TGTGCCAGCAGCCAAGGTCTTCGGGGGTCCTACGAGCAGTACTTC.

The gene calls are TRBV23-1 and TRBJ2-3, with D possibly being TRBD1 or TRBD2 (5 bases each). TRBV23-1 is an open reading frame whose function is uncertain. The V end was cut by 3 bases, the J end by 5 bases, with 12 bases between. This CDR3 is built from 14 residues. The CDR3 nucleotides read TGCGCCAGCAGTCAGGCCTGGGGGATAGATACGCAGTATTTT. Translating gives CASSQAWGIDTQYF.

This clonotype has a count of ten or more. The J gene is TRBJ2-4, the V gene TRBV12-3 or TRBV12-4; TRBD1 might be the D (5 bases). The V end lost 6 bases, the J end lost 8 bases, and 11 bases lay between the germline ends. CDR3 length: 12 amino acids. The CDR3 sequence is CASRTIGDIQYF. As DNA, the CDR3 is TGTGCCAGCAGAACTATAGGGGACATTCAGTACTTC.

This clonotype appeared many times. One junction end disagrees with the germline gene, perhaps due to a read error. The rearrangement uses TRBV6-1 and TRBJ2-2, with D maybe TRBD2 (5 bases). Looked up from germline, CDR1 is MNHNS and CDR2 is SASEGT. The CDR3 runs to 15 residues. This CDR3 is CASTSTEFFNTGELF. The CDR3 DNA reads TGTGCCAGCACCTCTACCGAGTTTTTCAACACCGGGGAGCTGTTT.

This clonotype was counted many times. The rearrangement uses TRBV12-3 or TRBV12-4 and TRBJ1-5; D unresolved. CDR3 length: 13 amino acids. The V gene lost 1 base and the J gene lost 4 bases, with 5 bases spanning the gap. The CDR3 bases are TGTGCCAGCAGTTTAGAGGAGAATCAGCCCCAGCATTTT. Protein product: CASSLEENQPQHF.

The genes are TRBV20-1 and TRBJ2-1; 8 bases map to TRBD2. V lost 6 bases and J lost 6; bases outside the gene matches: 10. Germline V gene sequence: CDR1 DFQATT, CDR2 SNEGSKA (reference sequence). This CDR3 has 14 amino acids. The CDR3 bases are TGCAGTGCCGGATCGGGGGGGCCCCTCAATGAGCAGTTCTTC. Translation: CSAGSGGPLNEQFF.

The chain carries TRBV20-1 and TRBJ1-1; TRBD1 is a possible D gene (5 bases). Trimming took 0 bases from V and 1 from J, leaving 12 bases between them. In germline, CDR1 is DFQATT, CDR2 SNEGSKA (reference sequence). This CDR3 contains 15 residues. CDR3 sequence (DNA): TGCAGTGCTAGAGATAGGCGGGGGAGGAACACTGAAGCTTTCTTT. This translates into CSARDRRGRNTEAFF.

Ten or more counts support this clonotype. V gene TRBV20-1 combines with J gene TRBJ2-7; 9 bases are shared with TRBD1. V dropped 6 bases and J dropped 6; count of bases not matched to a gene: 21. CDR1 is DFQATT and CDR2 is SNEGSKA in the germline V gene (reference sequence). The CDR3 runs 17 residues. CDR3 in DNA: TGCAGTGCCCGGACAGGGGCGCCACGAGGGCTAGGCGGCGAGCAGTACTTC. This sequence encodes CSARTGAPRGLGGEQYF.